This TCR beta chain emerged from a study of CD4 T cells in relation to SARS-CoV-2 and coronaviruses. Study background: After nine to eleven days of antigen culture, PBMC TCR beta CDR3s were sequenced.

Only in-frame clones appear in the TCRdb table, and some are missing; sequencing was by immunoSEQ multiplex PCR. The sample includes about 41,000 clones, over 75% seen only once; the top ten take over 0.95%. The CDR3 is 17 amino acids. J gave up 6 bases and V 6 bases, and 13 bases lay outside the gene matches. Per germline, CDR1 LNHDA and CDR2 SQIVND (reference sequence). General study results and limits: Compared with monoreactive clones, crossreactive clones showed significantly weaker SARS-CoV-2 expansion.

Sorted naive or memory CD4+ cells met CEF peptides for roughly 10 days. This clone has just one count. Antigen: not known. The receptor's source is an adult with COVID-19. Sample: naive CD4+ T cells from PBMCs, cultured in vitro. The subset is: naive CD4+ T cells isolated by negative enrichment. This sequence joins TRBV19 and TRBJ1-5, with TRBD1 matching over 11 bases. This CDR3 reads CASSYRTGGLLGQPQHF. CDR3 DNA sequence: TGTGCCAGTAGCTATAGGACAGGGGGCCTTCTGGGTCAGCCCCAGCATTTT.